Shown below are 7 T cell receptor beta chains from a single sample sequenced in a study of metastatic and nonmetastatic thyroid tumors. TCRdb used MiXCR to call clones anew from the PCR reads. Here the sample spans fewer than 25,000 clones, about 18% being singletons. Patients underwent thyroid surgery, and none had received any treatment before it. Specimen: blood. The receptors here all came from a male donor with papillary thyroid cancer or a benign thyroid nodule (not recorded which). Some clones in this sample may be carry-over from other donors' samples.

In regard to this clone: At one boundary the junction diverges from the germline segment, which might be a read error. The chain combines TRBV20-1 with TRBJ2-1; D is possibly TRBD2 (6 bases). CDR1 DFQATT and CDR2 SNEGSKA come from the germline V gene (reference sequence). This CDR3 spans 15 amino acids. The CDR3 reads CSARSGGSSYNDQFF. CDR3 bases: TGCAGTGCTAGGTCCGGGGGTAGCTCCTACAATGATCAGTTCTTC.

This clone was seen repeatedly, ten times or more. The chain has TRBV6-5 and TRBJ1-2; D remains unclear. Germline CDR1 reads MNHEY; CDR2 reads SVGAGI. Trimming took off 4 bases at V and 6 bases at J, with 6 bases between the two ends. CDR3 length: 11 residues. CDR3 DNA: TGTGCCAGCAGTTCTCGGGATGGCTACACCTTC. It translates to CASSSRDGYTF.

J is TRBJ1-6 and V is TRBV5-1; 9 nucleotides agree with TRBD1. The V segment lost 4 bases and the J segment 4 bases; nucleotides outside the gene matches: 6. The CDR3 loop spans 16 amino acids. The germline CDR1 and CDR2 sequences are SGHRS and YFSETQ. CDR3 protein: CASSPGTGRYNSPLHF. The CDR3 bases are TGCGCCAGCAGCCCGGGGACAGGGCGGTATAATTCACCCCTCCACTTT.

Many counts were recorded for this clone. The J gene is TRBJ1-2, the V gene TRBV7-2; 10 nucleotides align to TRBD1. Looked up from germline, CDR1 is SGHTA and CDR2 is FQGNSA. There are 15 residues in the CDR3. The ends lost 5 bases at V and 5 bases at J; junction bases unmatched: 8. The CDR3 here is CASSPRTGGRYGYTF. CDR3 in DNA: TGTGCCAGCAGCCCCCGGACAGGGGGTAGATATGGCTACACCTTC. The complete variable domain, with remaining parts taken from reference TRBV7-2 and TRBJ1-2, reads GAGVSQSPSNKVTEKGKDVELRCDPISGHTALYWYRQSLGQGLEFLIYFQGNSAPDKSGLPSDRFSAERTGGSVSTLTIQRTQQEDSAVYLCASSPRTGGRYGYTFGSGTRLTVV.

There are many counts of this clone. A much more abundant neighbour one base away suggests this may be a read error. The sample holds other DNA sequences that translate to the same CDR3. CDR3 coding DNA: TGTGCCACCAGCAGGGGGAGACGGTCGAACACTGAGGCTTTCTTT. Protein product: CATSRGRRSNTEAFF. The V and J genes are TRBV15 and TRBJ1-1; no firm D call. This CDR3 contains 15 residues. CDR1 LNHNV and CDR2 YYDKDF come from the germline V gene (reference sequence).

The chain is built from TRBV14 and TRBJ2-2; D gene ambiguous. In germline, CDR1 is SGHDN, CDR2 FVKESK. V dropped 3 bases and J dropped 3 bases, with 8 bases sitting between them. The CDR3 has 14 amino acids. The CDR3 protein is CASSHSTYTGELFF. In DNA form, the CDR3 reads TGTGCCAGCAGCCATTCAACTTACACCGGGGAGCTGTTTTTT.

V usage is TRBV6-5 and J usage is TRBJ1-6; D gene uncertain. CDR1 and CDR2 (germline): MNHEY, SVGAGI. V lost 0 bases, J lost 10 bases, and 16 bases lay in between. The CDR3 consists of 16 residues. The CDR3 spells CASSYSYGVARSPLHF. Here the CDR3 DNA reads TGTGCCAGCAGTTACTCGTATGGGGTCGCGAGATCACCCCTCCACTTT.